This passage covers 7 T cell receptor beta chains from one sample sequenced in a study of blood T cell repertoires in COVID-19. Method: immunoSEQ multiplex PCR; TCRdb's copy keeps in-frame clones and lacks some. Of about 72,000 clones in the sample, 82% are singletons; the top ten hold roughly a sixth. The sequenced sample consisted of peripheral blood. The receptors were gathered from a human donor in a cohort sampled during active COVID-19.

CDR3 region: CASSQDGGSETQYF. The CDR3 coding sequence is TGTGCCAGCAGCCAAGACGGGGGTTCGGAGACCCAGTACTTC. The chain combines TRBV3-1 (or the pseudogene TRBV3-2) with TRBJ2-5; TRBD2 is a possible D gene (6 bases). Germline assignment: CDR1 LGHDT and CDR2 YNNKEL (reference sequence). V was pared by 0 bases and J by 5 bases, with 10 bases between. This CDR3 contains 14 residues.

The J gene is TRBJ2-5, the V gene TRBV5-1; 7 bases map to TRBD1. Germline values: CDR1 SGHRS, CDR2 YFSETQ. Germline trimming cut 4 bases from V and 4 bases from J; bases unmatched to any gene: 10. CDR3 length: 15 amino acids. CDR3 DNA: TGCGCCAGCAGCCGTTACAGGGGAATAAGAGAGACCCAGTACTTC. This gives the protein CASSRYRGIRETQYF.

The chain uses TRBV4-3 and TRBJ2-2; possibly TRBD1 for D (6 bases). The V gene lost 0 bases and the J gene lost 6 bases, with 11 bases spanning the gap. Germline V gene lookup returns CDR1 LGHNA and CDR2 YSLEER. The CDR3 totals 15 residues. CDR3 protein: CASSQEFTGPGELFF. Here the CDR3 DNA reads TGCGCCAGCAGCCAAGAATTTACAGGGCCCGGGGAGCTGTTTTTT.

The V and J genes are TRBV10-3 and TRBJ1-6, with D possibly matching TRBD1 (5 bases). V was shortened by 10 bases and J by 11 bases, with 18 bases between the two germline ends. The germline gives CDR1 ENHRY, CDR2 SYGVKD. The CDR3 is 13 amino acids. CDR3 protein: CATQGTTFAPLHF. CDR3 nucleotide sequence: TGTGCCACTCAGGGCACGACGTTTGCACCCCTCCACTTT.

The chain employs TRBV7-9 and TRBJ2-7, with 9 bases matching TRBD2. CDR3 length: 14 residues. Trimming at V came to 8 bases and at J to 1 base, leaving 6 bases not matched to a gene. Per the germline V gene, CDR1 is SEHNR and CDR2 is FQNEAQ (reference sequence). This CDR3 is CASSPAGGSYEQYF. In DNA form, the CDR3 reads TGTGCCAGCTCGCCAGCGGGGGGATCCTACGAGCAGTACTTC.

This clone was observed once. V gene TRBV5-6 combines with J gene TRBJ1-1; unclear D gene. V lost 1 base and J lost 7, with 14 bases in between. The CDR3 consists of 14 residues. The germline CDR1 and CDR2 sequences are SGHDT and YYEEEE. DNA for the CDR3: TGTGCCAGCAGCTTGTCAGTTGTTTTCGTTGAAGCTTTCTTT. Its protein is CASSLSVVFVEAFF.

The J gene is TRBJ1-1, the V gene TRBV2; possibly TRBD1 for D (5 bases). The CDR3 extends over 13 amino acids. Germline V gene lookup returns CDR1 SNHLY and CDR2 FYNNEI. The ends were cut back, 4 bases at V and 2 bases at J, with 8 bases in the middle. CDR3 amino acids: CASSGQFNTEAFF. The CDR3 nucleotides read TGTGCCAGCAGTGGACAGTTTAACACTGAAGCTTTCTTT.